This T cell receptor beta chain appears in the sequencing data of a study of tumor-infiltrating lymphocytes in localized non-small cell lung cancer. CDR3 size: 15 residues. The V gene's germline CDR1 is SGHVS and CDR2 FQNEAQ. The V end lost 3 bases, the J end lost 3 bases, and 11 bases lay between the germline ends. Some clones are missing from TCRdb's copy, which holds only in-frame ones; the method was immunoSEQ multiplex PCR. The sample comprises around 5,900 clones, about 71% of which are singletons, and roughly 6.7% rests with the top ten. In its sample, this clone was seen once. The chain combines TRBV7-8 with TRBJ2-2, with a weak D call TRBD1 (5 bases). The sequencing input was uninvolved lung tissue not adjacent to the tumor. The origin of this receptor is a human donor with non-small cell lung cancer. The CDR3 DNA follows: TGTGCCAGCAGCTTGAAGGGGTCGGACACCGGGGAGCTGTTTTTT. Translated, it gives CASSLKGSDTGELFF. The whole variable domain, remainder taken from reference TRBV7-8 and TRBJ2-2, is GAGVSQSPRYKVAKRGQDVALRCDPISGHVSLFWYQQALGQGPEFLTYFQNEAQLDKSGLPSDRFFAERPEGSVSTLKIQRTQQEDSAVYLCASSLKGSDTGELFFGEGSRLTVL.